The rows below give T cell receptor beta chains drawn from one sample of a study of blood T cell repertoires in COVID-19. The method was immunoSEQ multiplex PCR; TCRdb's version includes in-frame clones alone and lacks a portion of them. Counted here are some 320,000 clones, approximately 91% occurring once; the ten biggest clones make up around 4.2%. Sequencing was carried out using PBMCs or T cells enriched from blood (not recorded which). The receptors were gathered from a woman younger than 45 who had been exposed to COVID-19. The CDR3 runs from the conserved cysteine through the conserved F or W. D genes are given only for firm matches. Clone size appears in some rows only: once, few, many, or a class for an expanded clone.

TRBV5-6	NA	TRBJ2-7	TRBD2	TGTGCCAGCAACCCGGGACTAAACTACGAGCAGTACTTC	CASNPGLNYEQYF
TRBV27	NA	TRBJ1-2	TRBD1	TGTGCCAGCAGTTTTTCTACGGGACAGGGGGCGAAGGGCTACACCTTC	CASSFSTGQGAKGYTF
TRBV5-1	NA	TRBJ2-3	NA	TGCGCCAGCAGCCCAAGACAGCTCTCTAGCACAGATACGCAGTATTTT	CASSPRQLSSTDTQYF
TRBV4-1	NA	TRBJ2-3	NA	TGCGCCAGCAGCCGAGACGGGGGAGCTAGCACAGATACGCAGTATTTT	CASSRDGGASTDTQYF
TRBV7-6	NA	TRBJ2-2	NA	TGTGCCAGCAGCTTGAGCCACACCGGGGAGCTGTTTTTT	CASSLSHTGELFF
TRBV19	NA	TRBJ2-5	NA	TGTGCCAGTAAACTGGCATCGGCAGGGGAGACCCAGTACTTC	CASKLASAGETQYF
TRBV9	NA	TRBJ2-7	NA	TGTGCCAGCAGCGTAGGAATAGGTGGCGGGGACGAGCAGTACTTC	CASSVGIGGGDEQYF
TRBV7-2	NA	TRBJ1-2	NA	TGTGCCAGCAGCTTAGAAGAGATCTATGGCTACACCTTC	CASSLEEIYGYTF
TRBV24-1	NA	TRBJ1-2	NA	TGTGCCACCAGTGATTCGGCCAGGGACTATGGCTACACCTTC	CATSDSARDYGYTF
TRBV4-1	few	TRBJ1-2	TRBD1	TGCGCCAGCAGCCACCCCGGATGGGACAGGGGACGAAAATCAGAGGGGGACACCTTC	CASSHPGWDRGRKSEGDTF
TRBV5-1	few	TRBJ1-2	NA	TGCGCCAGCAGCTTGCTCACTGTGCCAGGGGCGGATGGCTACACCTTC	CASSLLTVPGADGYTF
TRBV2	NA	TRBJ1-6	TRBD1	TGTGCCAGCATTCCCCAGGGGGCGGGTAATTCACCCCTCCACTTT	CASIPQGAGNSPLHF
TRBV12-5	NA	TRBJ1-5	NA	TGTGCTAGTGGTTTCCCTGGTACTCGTCAGCCCCAGCATTTT	CASGFPGTRQPQHF
TRBV20-1	once	TRBJ1-2	NA	TGCAGGGGAGAGGGAAATGGCTACACCTTC	CRGEGNGYTF
TRBV29-1	NA	TRBJ2-1	TRBD1	TGCAGCGTTGGACGGGACAGCCCGGCGAGGGAGCAGTTCTTC	CSVGRDSPAREQFF
TRBV4-1	NA	TRBJ2-7	NA	TGCGCCAGCAGCCAGGCTCTCTTGGGCCATCGGTCCTACGAGCAGTACTTC	CASSQALLGHRSYEQYF
TRBV7-9	NA	TRBJ2-1	TRBD1	TGTGCCGGACAAACCGGGACAGGGGAGTACAATGAGCAGTTCTTC	CAGQTGTGEYNEQFF
TRBV6-4	NA	TRBJ1-4	NA	TGTGCCAGCAGTGAGGGGACATCTGCAACTAATGAAAAACTGTTTTTT	CASSEGTSATNEKLFF
TRBV30	NA	TRBJ2-1	NA	TGTGCCTGGAGTGGGGGGGAGGACAATGAGCAGTTCTTC	CAWSGGEDNEQFF
TRBV19	NA	TRBJ1-3	TRBD1	TGTGCCAGTAGTCTCGGGACAGGGGCAACTGGAAACACCATATATTTT	CASSLGTGATGNTIYF
TRBV5-1	NA	TRBJ2-2	TRBD1	TGCGCCAGCAGCTTGGTGGGACAGACGAACACCGGGGAGCTGTTTTTT	CASSLVGQTNTGELFF
TRBV6-6	NA	TRBJ2-5	TRBD2	TGTGCCAGCAGTCCTCTTCCGGGACTAGCGGGGAAAGAGACCCAGTACTTC	CASSPLPGLAGKETQYF
TRBV7-9	NA	TRBJ1-1	NA	TGTGCCAGCAGCCCTTCAGGACAGTTAAACACTGAAGCTTTCTTT	CASSPSGQLNTEAFF
TRBV10-3	NA	TRBJ2-1	NA	TGTGCCATCAGTGAGTCCCTAGCAGACTACAATGAGCAGTTCTTC	CAISESLADYNEQFF
TRBV12-3/TRBV12-4	NA	TRBJ1-1	NA	TGTGCCAGCAGTCTCAGTATGAACACTGAAGCTTTCTTT	CASSLSMNTEAFF
TRBV6-5	NA	TRBJ2-7	TRBD1	TGTGCCAGCAGGGGGGCTGGGGACAGGGTATCATTC	CASRGAGDRVSF
TRBV7-8	once	TRBJ1-3	NA	TGTGCCAGCACGGGGGGAGCGGTAGCCGTAGGAAACACCATATATTTT	CASTGGAVAVGNTIYF
TRBV5-1	NA	TRBJ1-2	TRBD1	TGCGCCAGCAGCTTGACAGGGGATTATGGCTACACCTTC	CASSLTGDYGYTF
TRBV19	NA	TRBJ1-5	NA	TGTGCCAGTAGTATGTGGCGGTCGGGTCAGCCCCAGCATTTT	CASSMWRSGQPQHF
TRBV5-5	NA	TRBJ2-1	TRBD1	TGTGCCAGCAGCCGGGGACAGGTGATAACCAATGAGCAGTTCTTC	CASSRGQVITNEQFF
TRBV11-2	NA	TRBJ1-4	TRBD1	TGTGCCAGCAGCGCCCGGGACAGTGTTTCCGAAAAACTGTTTTTT	CASSARDSVSEKLFF
TRBV7-2	NA	TRBJ1-2	NA	TGTGCCAGCAGCTTAGAGCCCGGTGTTAACTATGGCTACACCTTC	CASSLEPGVNYGYTF
TRBV19	NA	TRBJ1-2	NA	TGTGCCAGTAGTCCTATGCGGGGCTATGGCTACACCTTC	CASSPMRGYGYTF
TRBV10-1	NA	TRBJ1-4	NA	TGCGCCAGCCCTTTTGAAAAACTGTTTTTT	CASPFEKLFF
TRBV9	NA	TRBJ2-2	NA	TGTGCCAGCAGCCGAGGGAAACCGAACACCGGGGAGCTGTTTTTT	CASSRGKPNTGELFF
TRBV7-6	NA	TRBJ2-5	TRBD2	TGTGCCAGCAGCTTACTAGCGGGGGTCCAAGAGACCCAGTACTTC	CASSLLAGVQETQYF
TRBV29-1	NA	TRBJ1-1	NA	TGCAGCGTTGAAGTACAGGGATCAACTGAAGCTTTCTTT	CSVEVQGSTEAFF
TRBV7-2	NA	TRBJ1-6	TRBD1	TGTGCCAGCAGCTTGGGACAGGGTCTTACCTATAATTCACCCCTCCACTTT	CASSLGQGLTYNSPLHF
TRBV3-1/TRBV3-2	NA	TRBJ1-3	NA	TGTGCCAGCAGCCAAGAAGACAGAGCTGGAAACACCATATATTTT	CASSQEDRAGNTIYF
TRBV29-1	NA	TRBJ2-7	NA	TGCAGCGTTGGGAGCTCCTACGAGCAGTACTTC	CSVGSSYEQYF
TRBV27	NA	TRBJ2-2	NA	TGTGCCAGCAGTTTCGTCAGTGGCACCGGGGAGCTGTTTTTT	CASSFVSGTGELFF
TRBV14	NA	TRBJ2-3	NA	TGTGCCAGCAGCGGCGGGGTCCCCACAGATACGCAGTATTTT	CASSGGVPTDTQYF
TRBV5-1	NA	TRBJ2-3	NA	TGCGCCAGCAGCACCTCAGTGGATACGCAGTATTTT	CASSTSVDTQYF
TRBV2	NA	TRBJ2-7	TRBD1	TGTGCCAGCAGTGCAGGGGGAGTGCCCTACGAGCAGTACTTC	CASSAGGVPYEQYF
TRBV3-1/TRBV3-2	few	TRBJ1-4	NA	TGTGCCAGCAGCCAACAGGGGACGGTTAATGAAAAACTGTTTTTT	CASSQQGTVNEKLFF
TRBV13	NA	TRBJ1-2	NA	TGTGCCAGCAGCTTAGCCGGACAGTCATTAAAAGCTAACTATGGCTACACCTTC	CASSLAGQSLKANYGYTF
TRBV2	NA	TRBJ2-7	NA	TGTGCCAGCAGTGCACAGGACACCTACGAGCAGTACTTC	CASSAQDTYEQYF
TRBV19	NA	TRBJ2-3	TRBD2	TGTGCCAGTAGTACCGTAGCGGGGGGGACTCTGAATACGCAGTATTTT	CASSTVAGGTLNTQYF
TRBV7-2	NA	TRBJ1-4	NA	TGTGCCAGCAGCTTAAACAGGCTTGAAAAACTGTTTTTT	CASSLNRLEKLFF
TRBV27	NA	TRBJ2-7	TRBD2	TGTGCCAGCAGTTTATTCTCGGTTAGCGGGGGGTCGAGCTCCTACGAGCAGTACTTC	CASSLFSVSGGSSSYEQYF
TRBV15	NA	TRBJ1-4	NA	TGTGCCACCACCCGCGGGGGGGCTGCGAATGAAAAACTGTTTTTT	CATTRGGAANEKLFF
TRBV19	NA	TRBJ2-5	TRBD1	TGTGCCAGTAGTATATGGTGGGGAGAGGGGGCATCGGAGACCCAGTACTTC	CASSIWWGEGASETQYF
TRBV3-1/TRBV3-2	NA	TRBJ2-2	TRBD2	TGTGCCAGCAGGCAGGCCGTCCAGGGCGGGGGAAACACCGGGGAGCTGTTTTTT	CASRQAVQGGGNTGELFF
TRBV29-1	NA	TRBJ2-3	TRBD1	TGCAGCGTGAGGGGACAGAGGTCTAGCACAGATACGCAGTATTTT	CSVRGQRSSTDTQYF
TRBV2	NA	TRBJ1-2	TRBD1	TGTGCCAGCAGTGGGAGGGGGACAGACCTTTATCAACAGTTAGCTAACTATGGCTACACCTTC	CASSGRGTDLYQQLANYGYTF
TRBV4-1	NA	TRBJ1-4	TRBD1	TGCGCCAGCAGTTTCCGGGACAGGGAAAGGAATGAAAAACTGTTTTTT	CASSFRDRERNEKLFF
TRBV7-9	once	TRBJ1-2	NA	TGTGCCAGCAGCTTGCCCGGACAGCAAGCTAACTATGGCTACACCTTC	CASSLPGQQANYGYTF
TRBV27	NA	TRBJ1-2	TRBD1	TGTGCCAGCAGACGAAGGGACAGGTATGGCTACACCTTC	CASRRRDRYGYTF
TRBV27	few	TRBJ2-7	TRBD2	TGTGCCAGCGGAAGCCTAGAAGCGGGACCCTACGAGCAGTACTTC	CASGSLEAGPYEQYF